The T cell receptor beta chain under discussion was sequenced for a study of blood T cell repertoires in COVID-19. Study as a whole: In each case, the material was cDNA or gDNA derived from T cells, B-cell-depleted T cells, or PBMCs.

The assay was immunoSEQ multiplex PCR, and TCRdb's table has in-frame clones only and misses some. The sample lists 90,000 to 100,000 clones, around 90% occurring once. Germline CDR1 and CDR2: MDHEN and SYDVKM. The V gene lost 8 bases and the J gene lost 0 bases, with 16 bases spanning the gap. This CDR3 contains 15 residues. V is TRBV28 and J is TRBJ1-2; D may be TRBD1 (5 bases). The sequenced sample consisted of peripheral blood. The TCR comes from a man in his 70s with acute or convalescent COVID-19. The CDR3 nucleotides read TGTGCCAGCGCCGAACTTCAGGGTTCTAACTATGGCTACACCTTC. Encoded protein: CASAELQGSNYGYTF.